This entry features one T cell receptor (beta chain) sequence. What it binds is unknown. Germline V gene data show CDR1 as SGDLS and CDR2 as YYNGEE. Trimming took off 4 bases at V and 1 base at J, with 12 bases between the two ends. The CDR3 is made up of 15 amino acids. TCRdb keeps only in-frame clones here, not all; method: immunoSEQ multiplex PCR. The repertoire consists of under 40,000 clones, with about nine tenths occurring once and the leading ten covering about 2.2%. The data belong to a study of a mutant IDH1 vaccine in newly diagnosed glioma. Study-wide context: Commencement of vaccination occurred 4-6 weeks following radiotherapy alone, or concurrently with temozolomide cycles.

Stated time point: week 47, end of study. Every vaccine dose comprised 300 ug of mutant IDH1 20-mer peptide plus topical imiquimod. The J gene is TRBJ1-5, the V gene TRBV9; weak D call: TRBD1 (5 bases). The sequencing here drew on PBMCs, taken from a glioma patient whose treatment included an IDH1 peptide vaccine. The TCR sequence derives from a man between 35 and 55 years old with glioma. This chain's CDR3 is CASSPSGGSNQPQHF. CDR3 nucleotides: TGTGCCAGCAGCCCCAGTGGGGGGAGCAATCAGCCCCAGCATTTT.